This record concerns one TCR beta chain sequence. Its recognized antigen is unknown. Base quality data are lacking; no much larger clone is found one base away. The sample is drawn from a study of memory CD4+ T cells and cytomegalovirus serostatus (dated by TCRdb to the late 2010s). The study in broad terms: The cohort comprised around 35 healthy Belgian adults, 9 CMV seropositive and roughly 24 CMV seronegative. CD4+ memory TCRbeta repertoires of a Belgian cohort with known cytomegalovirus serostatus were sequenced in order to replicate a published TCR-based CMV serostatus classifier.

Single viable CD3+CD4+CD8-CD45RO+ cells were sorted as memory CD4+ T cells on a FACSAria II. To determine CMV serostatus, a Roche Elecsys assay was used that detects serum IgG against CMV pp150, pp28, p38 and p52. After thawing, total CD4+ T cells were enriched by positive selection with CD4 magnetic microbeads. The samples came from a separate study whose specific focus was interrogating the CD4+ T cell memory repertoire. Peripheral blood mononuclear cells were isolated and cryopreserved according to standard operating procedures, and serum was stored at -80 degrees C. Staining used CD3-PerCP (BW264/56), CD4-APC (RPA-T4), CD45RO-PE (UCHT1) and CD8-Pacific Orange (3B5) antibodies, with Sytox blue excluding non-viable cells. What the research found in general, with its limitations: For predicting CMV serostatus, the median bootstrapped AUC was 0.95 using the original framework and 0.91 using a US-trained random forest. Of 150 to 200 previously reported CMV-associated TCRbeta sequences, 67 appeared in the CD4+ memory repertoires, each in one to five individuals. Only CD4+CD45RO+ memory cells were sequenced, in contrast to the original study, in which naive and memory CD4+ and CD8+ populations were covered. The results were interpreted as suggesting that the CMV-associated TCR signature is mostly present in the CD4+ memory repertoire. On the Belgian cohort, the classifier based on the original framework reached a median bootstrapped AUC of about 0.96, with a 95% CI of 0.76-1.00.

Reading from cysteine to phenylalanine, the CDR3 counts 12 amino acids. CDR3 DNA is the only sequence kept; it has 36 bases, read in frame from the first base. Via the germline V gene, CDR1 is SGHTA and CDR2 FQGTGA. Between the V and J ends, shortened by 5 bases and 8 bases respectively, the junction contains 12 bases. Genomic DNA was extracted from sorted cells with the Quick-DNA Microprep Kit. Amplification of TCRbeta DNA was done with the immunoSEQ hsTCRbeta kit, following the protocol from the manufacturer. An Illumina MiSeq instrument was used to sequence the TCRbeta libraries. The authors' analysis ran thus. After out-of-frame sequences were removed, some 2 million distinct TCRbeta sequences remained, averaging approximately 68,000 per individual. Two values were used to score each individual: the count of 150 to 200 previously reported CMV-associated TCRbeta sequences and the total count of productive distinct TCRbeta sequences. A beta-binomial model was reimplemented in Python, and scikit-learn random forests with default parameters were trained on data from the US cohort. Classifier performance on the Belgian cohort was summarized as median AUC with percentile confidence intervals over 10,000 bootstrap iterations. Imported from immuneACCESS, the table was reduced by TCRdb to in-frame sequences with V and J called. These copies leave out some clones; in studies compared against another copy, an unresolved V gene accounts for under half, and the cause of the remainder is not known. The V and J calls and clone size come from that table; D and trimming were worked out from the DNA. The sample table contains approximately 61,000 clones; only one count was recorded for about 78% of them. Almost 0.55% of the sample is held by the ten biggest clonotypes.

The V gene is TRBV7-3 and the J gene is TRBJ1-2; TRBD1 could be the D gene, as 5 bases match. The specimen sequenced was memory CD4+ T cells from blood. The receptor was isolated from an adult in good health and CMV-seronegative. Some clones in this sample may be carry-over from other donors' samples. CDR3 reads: CASSGGGSGYTF. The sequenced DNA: TGTGCCAGCAGCGGGGGAGGTAGCGGCTACACCTTC. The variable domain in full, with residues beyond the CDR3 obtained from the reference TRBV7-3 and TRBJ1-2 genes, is GAGVSQTPSNKVTEKGKYVELRCDPISGHTALYWYRQSLGQGPEFLIYFQGTGAADDSGLPNDRFFAVRPEGSVSTLKIQRTERGDSAVYLCASSGGGSGYTFGSGTRLTVV.